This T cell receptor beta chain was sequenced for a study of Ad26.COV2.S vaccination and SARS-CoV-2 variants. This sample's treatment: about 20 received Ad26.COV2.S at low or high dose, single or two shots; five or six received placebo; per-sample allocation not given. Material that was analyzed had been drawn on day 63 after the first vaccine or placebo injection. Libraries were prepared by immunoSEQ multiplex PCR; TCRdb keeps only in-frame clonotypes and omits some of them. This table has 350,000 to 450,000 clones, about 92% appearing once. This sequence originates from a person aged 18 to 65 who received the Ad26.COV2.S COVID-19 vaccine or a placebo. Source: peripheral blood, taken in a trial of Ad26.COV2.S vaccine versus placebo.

This CDR3 is CASSLDGTSVGWRHQETQYF. CDR3 DNA: TGTGCCAGCAGCTTAGACGGGACTAGCGTTGGGTGGAGACACCAAGAGACCCAGTACTTC. This rearrangement joins TRBV11-2 to TRBJ2-5; TRBD2 matches 10 bases. The CDR3 length is 20 residues. Trimming removed 0 bases from V and 0 bases from J; junction bases left unmatched: 13. CDR1 and CDR2 (germline): SGHAT, FQNNGV.